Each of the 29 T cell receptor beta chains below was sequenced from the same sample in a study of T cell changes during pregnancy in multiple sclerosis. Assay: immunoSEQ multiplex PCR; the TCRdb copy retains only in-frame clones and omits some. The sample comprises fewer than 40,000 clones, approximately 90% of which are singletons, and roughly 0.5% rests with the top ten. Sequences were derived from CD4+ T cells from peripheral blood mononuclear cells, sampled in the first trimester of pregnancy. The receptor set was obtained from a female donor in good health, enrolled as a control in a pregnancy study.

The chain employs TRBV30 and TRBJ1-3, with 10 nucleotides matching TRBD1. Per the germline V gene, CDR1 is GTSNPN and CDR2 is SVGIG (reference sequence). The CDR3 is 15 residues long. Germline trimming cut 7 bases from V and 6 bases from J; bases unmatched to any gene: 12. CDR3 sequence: CASMDRGRIENTIYF. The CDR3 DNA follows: TGTGCCTCGATGGACAGGGGGAGAATTGAAAACACCATATATTTT.

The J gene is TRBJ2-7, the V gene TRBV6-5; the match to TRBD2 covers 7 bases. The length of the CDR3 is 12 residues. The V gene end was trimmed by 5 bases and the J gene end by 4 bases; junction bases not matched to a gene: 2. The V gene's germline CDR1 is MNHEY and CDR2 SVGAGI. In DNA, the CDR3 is TGTGCCAGCAGTCCCGGGGGGTACGAGCAGTACTTC. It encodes CASSPGGYEQYF.

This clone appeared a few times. CDR3 amino acids: CASGSDRGGDTYNEQFF. CDR3 nucleotide sequence: TGTGCTAGTGGTTCGGACCGGGGGGGTGACACCTACAATGAGCAGTTCTTC. V and J are TRBV12-5 and TRBJ2-1, with TRBD2 matching over 8 bases. The CDR3 has 17 amino acids. Germline V lookup: CDR1 LGHNT, CDR2 FRNRAP. The V segment lost 4 bases and the J segment 2 bases; nucleotides outside the gene matches: 10. The full variable domain, completed using reference TRBV12-5 and TRBJ2-1, is DARVTQTPRHKVTEMGQEVTMRCQPILGHNTVFWYRQTMMQGLELLAYFRNRAPLDDSGMPKDRFSAEMPDATLATLKIQPSEPRDSAVYFCASGSDRGGDTYNEQFFGPGTRLTVL.

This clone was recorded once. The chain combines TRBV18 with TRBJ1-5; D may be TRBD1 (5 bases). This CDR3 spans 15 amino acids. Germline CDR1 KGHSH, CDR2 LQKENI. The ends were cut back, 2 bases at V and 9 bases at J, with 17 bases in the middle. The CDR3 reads CASSPIDSPKGPQHF. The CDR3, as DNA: TGTGCCAGCTCACCAATTGACAGTCCCAAAGGGCCCCAGCATTTT. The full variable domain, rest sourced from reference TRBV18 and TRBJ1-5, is NAGVMQNPRHLVRRRGQEARLRCSPMKGHSHVYWYRQLPEEGLKFMVYLQKENIIDESGMPKERFSAEFPKEGPSILRIQQVVRGDSAAYFCASSPIDSPKGPQHFGDGTRLSIL.

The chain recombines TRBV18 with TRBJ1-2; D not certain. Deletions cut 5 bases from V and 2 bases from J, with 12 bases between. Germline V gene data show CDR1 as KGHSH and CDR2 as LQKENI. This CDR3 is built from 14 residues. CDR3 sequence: CASSYSRENYGYTF. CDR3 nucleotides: TGTGCCAGCTCATACTCTCGGGAAAACTATGGCTACACCTTC. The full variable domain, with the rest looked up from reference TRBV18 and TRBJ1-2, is NAGVMQNPRHLVRRRGQEARLRCSPMKGHSHVYWYRQLPEEGLKFMVYLQKENIIDESGMPKERFSAEFPKEGPSILRIQQVVRGDSAAYFCASSYSRENYGYTFGSGTRLTVV.

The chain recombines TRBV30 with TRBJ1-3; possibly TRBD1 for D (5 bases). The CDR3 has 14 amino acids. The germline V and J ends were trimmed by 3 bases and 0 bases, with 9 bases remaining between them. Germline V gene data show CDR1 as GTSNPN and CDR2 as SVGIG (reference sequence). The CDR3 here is CAWRVGASGNTIYF. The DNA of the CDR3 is TGTGCCTGGAGGGTAGGGGCCTCTGGAAACACCATATATTTT.

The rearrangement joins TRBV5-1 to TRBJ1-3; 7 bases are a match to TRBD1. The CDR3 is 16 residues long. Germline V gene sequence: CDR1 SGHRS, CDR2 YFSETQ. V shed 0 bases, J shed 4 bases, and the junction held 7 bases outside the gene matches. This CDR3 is CASSLEGTVFGNTIYF. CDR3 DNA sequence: TGCGCCAGCAGCTTGGAAGGGACAGTCTTCGGAAACACCATATATTTT.

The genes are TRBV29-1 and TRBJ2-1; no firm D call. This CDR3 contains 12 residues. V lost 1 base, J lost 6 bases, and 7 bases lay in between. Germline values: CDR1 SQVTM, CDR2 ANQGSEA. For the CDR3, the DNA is TGCAGCGTTGAAGGCCTATCCAATGAGCAGTTCTTC. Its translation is CSVEGLSNEQFF.

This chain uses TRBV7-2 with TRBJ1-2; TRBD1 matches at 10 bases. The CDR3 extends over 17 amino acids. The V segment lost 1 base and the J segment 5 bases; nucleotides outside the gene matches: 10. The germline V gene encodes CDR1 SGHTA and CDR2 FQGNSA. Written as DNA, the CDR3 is TGTGCCAGCAGCTTAGGACAGGGGGCTTGGGGAGAGTATGGCTACACCTTC. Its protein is CASSLGQGAWGEYGYTF.

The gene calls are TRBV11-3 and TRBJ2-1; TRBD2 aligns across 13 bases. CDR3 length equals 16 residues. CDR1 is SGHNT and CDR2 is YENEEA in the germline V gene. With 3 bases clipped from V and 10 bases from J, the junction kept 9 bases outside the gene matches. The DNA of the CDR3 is TGTGCCAGCAGCTTCCGACTAGCGGGGGGCCAGGGGGAGCAGTTCTTC. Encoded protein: CASSFRLAGGQGEQFF.

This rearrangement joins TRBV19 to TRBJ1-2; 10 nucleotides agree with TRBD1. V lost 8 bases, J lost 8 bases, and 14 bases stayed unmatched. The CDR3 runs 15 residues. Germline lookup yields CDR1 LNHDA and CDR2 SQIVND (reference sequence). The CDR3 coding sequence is TGTGCCAGTCTGGAGGGACAGGGGATAGGAAAAGGCTACACCTTC. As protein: CASLEGQGIGKGYTF.

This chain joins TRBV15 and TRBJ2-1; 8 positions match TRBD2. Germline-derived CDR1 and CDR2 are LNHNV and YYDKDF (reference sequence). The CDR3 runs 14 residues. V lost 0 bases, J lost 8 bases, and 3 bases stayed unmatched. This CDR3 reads CATSRDRGGYEQFF. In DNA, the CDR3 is TGTGCCACCAGCAGAGATCGGGGGGGGTATGAGCAGTTCTTC.

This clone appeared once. The CDR3 DNA sequence: TGTGCCAGCAGCCGGATAGCGGGGGGGGGAAGAGGGGAGCTGTTTTTT. Encoded protein: CASSRIAGGGRGELFF. This chain connects TRBV7-2 to TRBJ2-2; TRBD2 matches 11 bases. CDR3 length: 16 residues. V lost 5 bases, J lost 8 bases, and 10 bases stayed unmatched. The germline V gene has CDR1 SGHTA and CDR2 FQGNSA.

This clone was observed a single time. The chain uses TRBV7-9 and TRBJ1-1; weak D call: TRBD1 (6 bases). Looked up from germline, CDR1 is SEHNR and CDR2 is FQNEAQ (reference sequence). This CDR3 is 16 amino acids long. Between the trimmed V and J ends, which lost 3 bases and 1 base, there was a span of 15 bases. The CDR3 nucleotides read TGTGCCAGCAGCTTCCCGAGGGGGGGCCAGAACACTGAAGCTTTCTTT. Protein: CASSFPRGGQNTEAFF.

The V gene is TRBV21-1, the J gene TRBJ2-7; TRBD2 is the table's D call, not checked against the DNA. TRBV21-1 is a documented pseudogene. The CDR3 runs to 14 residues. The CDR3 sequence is CASSSLAGPYEQYF. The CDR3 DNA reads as TGTGCCAGCAGCTCCTTAGCGGGCCCCTACGAGCAGTACTTC.

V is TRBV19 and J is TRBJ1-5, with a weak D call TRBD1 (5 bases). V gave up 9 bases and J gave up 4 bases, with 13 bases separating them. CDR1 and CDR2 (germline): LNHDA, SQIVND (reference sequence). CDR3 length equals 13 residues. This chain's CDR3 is CASSPGGNQPQHF. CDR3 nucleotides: TGTGCCAGCTCCCCTGGGGGGAATCAGCCCCAGCATTTT.

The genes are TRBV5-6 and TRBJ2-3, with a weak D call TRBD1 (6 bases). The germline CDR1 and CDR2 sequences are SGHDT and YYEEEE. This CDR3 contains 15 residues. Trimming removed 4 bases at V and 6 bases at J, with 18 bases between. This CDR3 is CASSRGGRGADTQYF. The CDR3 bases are TGTGCCAGCAGCCGGGGCGGCAGGGGAGCTGATACGCAGTATTTT.

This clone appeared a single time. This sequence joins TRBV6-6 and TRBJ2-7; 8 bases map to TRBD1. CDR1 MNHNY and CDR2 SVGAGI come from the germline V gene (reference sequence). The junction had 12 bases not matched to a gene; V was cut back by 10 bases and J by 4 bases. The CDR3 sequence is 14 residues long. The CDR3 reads CAIALSDRGYEQYF. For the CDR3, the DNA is TGTGCCATCGCCCTCTCCGACAGGGGATACGAGCAGTACTTC.

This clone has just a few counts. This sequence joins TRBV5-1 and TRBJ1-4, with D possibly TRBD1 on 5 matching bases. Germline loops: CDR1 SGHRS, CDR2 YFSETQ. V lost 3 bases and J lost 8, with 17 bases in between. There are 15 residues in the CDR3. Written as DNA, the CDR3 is TGCGCCAGCAGCTCAGGAGGAGGGGCCAGAGAAAAACTGTTTTTT. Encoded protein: CASSSGGGAREKLFF.

For the CDR3, the DNA is TGCGCCAGCAGGCCGACTAGCGGGGGGGCGGGAGAGACCCAGTACTTC. Translated, it gives CASRPTSGGAGETQYF. V usage is TRBV4-3 and J usage is TRBJ2-5; TRBD2 matches 14 bases. Unmatched junction bases numbered 7, after V lost 6 bases and J lost 4 bases. The CDR3 extends over 16 amino acids. CDR1 is LGHNA and CDR2 is YSLEER in the germline V gene.

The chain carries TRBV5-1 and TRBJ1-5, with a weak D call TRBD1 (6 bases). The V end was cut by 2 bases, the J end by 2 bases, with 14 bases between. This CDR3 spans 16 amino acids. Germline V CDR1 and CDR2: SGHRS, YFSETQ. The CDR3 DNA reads TGCGCCAGCAGCTTATATCCCCGACAGGGCAATCAGCCCCAGCATTTT. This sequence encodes CASSLYPRQGNQPQHF.

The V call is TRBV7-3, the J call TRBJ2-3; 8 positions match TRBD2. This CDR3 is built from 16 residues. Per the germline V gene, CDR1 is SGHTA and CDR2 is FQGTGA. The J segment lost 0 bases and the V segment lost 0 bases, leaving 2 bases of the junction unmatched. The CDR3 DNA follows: TGTGCCAGCAGCTTAACGGGACTAGATAGCACAGATACGCAGTATTTT. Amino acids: CASSLTGLDSTDTQYF.

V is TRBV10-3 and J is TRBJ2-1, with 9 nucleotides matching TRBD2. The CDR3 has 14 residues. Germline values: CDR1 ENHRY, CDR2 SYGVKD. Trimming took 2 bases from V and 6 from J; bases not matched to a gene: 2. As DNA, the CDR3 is TGTGCCATCAGTGAGGGGACTAGCATCAATGAGCAGTTCTTC. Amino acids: CAISEGTSINEQFF.

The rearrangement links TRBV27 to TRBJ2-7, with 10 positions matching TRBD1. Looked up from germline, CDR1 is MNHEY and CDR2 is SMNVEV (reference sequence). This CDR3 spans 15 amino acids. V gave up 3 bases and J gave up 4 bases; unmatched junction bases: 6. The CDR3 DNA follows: TGTGCCAGCAGTTTCAAGGGACAGGGGACTTACGAGCAGTACTTC. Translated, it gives CASSFKGQGTYEQYF.

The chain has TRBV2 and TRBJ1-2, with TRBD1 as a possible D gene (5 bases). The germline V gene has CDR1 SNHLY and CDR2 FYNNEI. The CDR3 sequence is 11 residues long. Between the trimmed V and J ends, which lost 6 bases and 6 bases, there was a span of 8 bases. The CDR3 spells CASRIQDGYTF. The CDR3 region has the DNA TGTGCCAGCAGGATACAGGATGGCTACACCTTC.

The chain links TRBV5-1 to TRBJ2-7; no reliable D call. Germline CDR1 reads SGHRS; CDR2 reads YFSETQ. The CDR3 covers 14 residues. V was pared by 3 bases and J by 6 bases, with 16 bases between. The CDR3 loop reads CASSSGDLRPEQYF. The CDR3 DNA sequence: TGCGCCAGCAGCTCCGGTGATTTGCGGCCCGAGCAGTACTTC.

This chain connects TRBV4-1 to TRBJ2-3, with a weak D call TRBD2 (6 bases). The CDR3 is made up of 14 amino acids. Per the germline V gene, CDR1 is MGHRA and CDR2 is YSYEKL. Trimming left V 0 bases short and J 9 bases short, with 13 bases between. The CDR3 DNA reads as TGCGCCAGCAGCCAAGAATATTCCGGGGGAACGCAGTATTTT. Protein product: CASSQEYSGGTQYF.

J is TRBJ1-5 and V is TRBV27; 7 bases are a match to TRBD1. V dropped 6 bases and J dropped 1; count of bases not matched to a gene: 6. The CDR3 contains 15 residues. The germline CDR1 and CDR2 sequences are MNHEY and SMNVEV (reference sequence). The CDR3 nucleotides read TGTGCCAGCAGAAGAGGGGGCACGAGCAATCAGCCCCAGCATTTT. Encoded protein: CASRRGGTSNQPQHF.

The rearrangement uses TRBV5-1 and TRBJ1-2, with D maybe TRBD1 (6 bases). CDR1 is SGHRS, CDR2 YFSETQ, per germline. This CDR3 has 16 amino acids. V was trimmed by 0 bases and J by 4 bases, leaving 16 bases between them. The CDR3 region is CASSLDPDRFTYGYTF. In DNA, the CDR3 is TGCGCCAGCAGCTTGGACCCCGACAGGTTCACCTATGGCTACACCTTC.